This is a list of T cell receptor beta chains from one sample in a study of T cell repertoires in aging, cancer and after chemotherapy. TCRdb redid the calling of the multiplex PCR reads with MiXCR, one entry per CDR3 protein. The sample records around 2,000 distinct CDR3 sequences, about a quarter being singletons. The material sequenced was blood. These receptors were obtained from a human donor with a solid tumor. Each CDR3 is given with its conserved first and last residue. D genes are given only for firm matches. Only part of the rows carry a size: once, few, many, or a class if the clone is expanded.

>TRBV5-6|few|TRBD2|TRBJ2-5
CASSSGLAGEETQYF
TGTGCCAGCAGCTCGGGACTAGCGGGGGAAGAGACCCAGTACTTC
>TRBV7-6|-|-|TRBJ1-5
CASSQDYSNQPQHF
TGTGCCAGCAGCCAGGACTATAGCAATCAGCCCCAGCATTTT
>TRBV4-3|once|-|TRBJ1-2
CASSQESGFDYGYTF
TGCGCCAGCAGCCAAGAGTCAGGGTTCGACTATGGCTACACCTTC
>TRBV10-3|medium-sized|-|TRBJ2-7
CAISESETRQYF
TGTGCCATCAGTGAGTCGGAAACCAGGCAGTACTTC
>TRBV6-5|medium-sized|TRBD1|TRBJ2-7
CASSGQDRYEQYF
TGTGCCAGCAGTGGACAGGACCGATACGAGCAGTACTTC
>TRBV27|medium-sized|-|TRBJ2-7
CASSFETNSHAEQYF
TGTGCCAGCAGTTTCGAGACCAATTCCCATGCAGAGCAGTACTTC
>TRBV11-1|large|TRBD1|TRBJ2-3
CASRRGDRVDGDTQYF
TGTGCCAGCAGAAGGGGGGACAGGGTAGATGGTGATACGCAGTATTTT
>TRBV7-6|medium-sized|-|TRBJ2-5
CASSLATLGTQYF
TGTGCCAGCAGCTTGGCTACTTTAGGGACCCAGTACTTC
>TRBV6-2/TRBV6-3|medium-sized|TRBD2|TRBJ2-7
CASRDHGLAGVLSYEQYF
TGTGCCAGCAGAGACCATGGACTAGCGGGGGTTCTCTCCTACGAGCAGTACTTC
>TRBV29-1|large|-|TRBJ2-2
CSGGAGSTGELFF
TGCAGCGGGGGGGCGGGAAGCACCGGGGAGCTGTTTTTT
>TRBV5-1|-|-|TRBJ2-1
CASSAGGNSYNEQFF
TGCGCCAGCAGCGCAGGGGGGAACTCCTACAATGAGCAGTTCTTC
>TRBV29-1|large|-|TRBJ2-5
CSVERWETQYF
TGCAGCGTTGAACGGTGGGAGACCCAGTACTTC
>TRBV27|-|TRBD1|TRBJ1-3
CASTRLWGRGQGITGNTIYF
TGTGCCAGCACCCGACTTTGGGGGCGGGGACAGGGGATCACTGGAAACACCATATATTTT
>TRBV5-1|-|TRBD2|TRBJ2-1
CASTLGGGAGNEQFF
TGCGCCAGTACTCTCGGCGGGGGGGCCGGTAATGAGCAGTTCTTC
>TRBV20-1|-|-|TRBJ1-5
CSAEDTSNQPQHF
TGCAGTGCTGAGGACACGAGCAATCAGCCCCAGCATTTT
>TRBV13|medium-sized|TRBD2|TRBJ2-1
CASSPEGSGVYNEQFF
TGTGCCAGCAGCCCCGAGGGTAGCGGGGTATACAATGAGCAGTTCTTC
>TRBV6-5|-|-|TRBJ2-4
CDSRELGIVAKNIQYF
TGTGACAGCAGGGAACTGGGTATCGTAGCCAAAAACATTCAGTACTTC
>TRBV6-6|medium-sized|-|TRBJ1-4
CASRGGINEKLFF
TGTGCCAGCAGGGGAGGGATTAATGAAAAACTGTTTTTT
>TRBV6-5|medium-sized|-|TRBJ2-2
CASSYFGPATGELFF
TGTGCCAGCAGTTACTTCGGGCCCGCGACCGGGGAGCTGTTTTTT
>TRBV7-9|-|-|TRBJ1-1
CASSLARGRMGAEAFF
TGTGCCAGCAGCTTAGCACGGGGCCGTATGGGTGCTGAAGCTTTCTTT
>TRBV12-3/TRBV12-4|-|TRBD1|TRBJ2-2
CASSRTGLELFF
TGTGCCAGCAGCAGGACAGGGTTGGAGCTGTTTTTT
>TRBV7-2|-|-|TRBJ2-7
CASSLGVHSYEQYF
TGTGCCAGCAGCTTAGGGGTGCACTCCTACGAGCAGTACTTC
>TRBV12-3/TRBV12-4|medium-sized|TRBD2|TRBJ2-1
CASSLGGGRTSEQFF
TGTGCCAGCAGTTTAGGCGGGGGGCGGACCAGTGAGCAGTTCTTC
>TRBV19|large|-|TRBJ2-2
CASSVARGTGELFF
TGTGCCAGTAGTGTGGCCAGGGGAACCGGGGAGCTGTTTTTT
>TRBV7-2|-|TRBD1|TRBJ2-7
CASSRDREWPYGQYF
TGTGCCAGCAGCAGGGACAGGGAGTGGCCCTACGGGCAGTACTTC
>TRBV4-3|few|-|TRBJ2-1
CASSQEGGAASSYNEQFF
TGCGCCAGCAGCCAAGAAGGGGGAGCGGCAAGCTCCTACAATGAGCAGTTCTTC
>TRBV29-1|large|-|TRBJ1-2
CSVEGLSYGYTF
TGCAGCGTTGAGGGTCTGAGCTATGGCTACACCTTC
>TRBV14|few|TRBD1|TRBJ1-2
CASSLRGRGGYGYTF
TGTGCCAGCAGCCTGAGGGGGCGCGGAGGCTATGGCTACACCTTC
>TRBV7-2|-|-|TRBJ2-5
CASSLRGTQYF
TGTGCCAGCAGCTTAAGGGGGACCCAGTACTTC
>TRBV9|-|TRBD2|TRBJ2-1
CASSVAGTSDDEQFF
TGTGCCAGCAGCGTAGCCGGGACTAGCGACGATGAGCAGTTCTTC